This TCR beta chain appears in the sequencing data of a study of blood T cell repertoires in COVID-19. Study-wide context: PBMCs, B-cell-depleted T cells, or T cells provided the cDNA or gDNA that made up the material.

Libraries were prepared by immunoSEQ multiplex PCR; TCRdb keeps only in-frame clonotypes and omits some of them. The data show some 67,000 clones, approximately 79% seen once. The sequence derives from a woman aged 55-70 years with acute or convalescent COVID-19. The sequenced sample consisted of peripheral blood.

The CDR3 region is CASSPTGQGAYGYTF. The CDR3 nucleotides are TGTGCCAGCTCACCAACGGGACAGGGGGCCTATGGCTACACCTTC. The chain uses TRBV18 and TRBJ1-2; TRBD1 agrees at 12 bases. Germline CDR1 is KGHSH and CDR2 is LQKENI. V lost 2 bases and J lost 4; bases outside the gene matches: 2. The CDR3 totals 15 residues.